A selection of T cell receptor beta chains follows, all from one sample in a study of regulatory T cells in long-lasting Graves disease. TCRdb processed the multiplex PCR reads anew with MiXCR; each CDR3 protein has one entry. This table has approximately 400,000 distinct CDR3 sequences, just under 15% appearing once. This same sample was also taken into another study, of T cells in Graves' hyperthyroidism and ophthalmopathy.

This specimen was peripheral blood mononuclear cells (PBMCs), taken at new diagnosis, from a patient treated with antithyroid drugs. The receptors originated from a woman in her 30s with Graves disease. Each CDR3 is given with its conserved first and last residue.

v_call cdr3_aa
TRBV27 CASSFSGQGGYEQYF
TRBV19 CASTQRQGAGTGELFF
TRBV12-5 CASGRPDRGHEQYF
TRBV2 CAKGPSSYNEQFF
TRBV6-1 CASSEGRGAEAFF
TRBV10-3 CAISRDTSYEQYF
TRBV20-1 CSARRTGPGEQYF
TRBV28 CANSPPGGPNTEAFF
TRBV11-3 CASSLDRGGELFF
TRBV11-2 CASSLPGEGEQYF
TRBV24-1 CATADWEAGELFF
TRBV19 CASRVRDTIYF
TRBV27 CASRASGREKLFF
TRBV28 CAITGGAPPYEQYF
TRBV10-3 CAISLKGDTEAFF
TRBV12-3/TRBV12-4 CASSRPGQGYKNIQYF
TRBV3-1 CASSQAQGAGLKTQYF
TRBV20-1 CSASPSSGTDRRLTQYF
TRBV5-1 CASLGPYGYTF
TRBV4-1 CASSQRDSYLYEQYF
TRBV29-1 CSVEGDRVAPYEQYF
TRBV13 CASSLGRAGNTIYF
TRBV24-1 CATSSGGNYGYTF
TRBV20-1 CSAPRPSGQSYNEQFF
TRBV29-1 CSVPGTSGSLTYQETQYF
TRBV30 CAWSVGDYSNQPQHF
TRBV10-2 CASSTLDVSYEQYF
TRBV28 CASSPTRTGSDTQYF
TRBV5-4 CASSLSGIAYEQYF
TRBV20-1 CSRGAGGDTQYF
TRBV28 CASQQGRAFF
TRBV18 CASSHPRGHTGELFF
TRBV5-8 CASSSSSGANVLTF